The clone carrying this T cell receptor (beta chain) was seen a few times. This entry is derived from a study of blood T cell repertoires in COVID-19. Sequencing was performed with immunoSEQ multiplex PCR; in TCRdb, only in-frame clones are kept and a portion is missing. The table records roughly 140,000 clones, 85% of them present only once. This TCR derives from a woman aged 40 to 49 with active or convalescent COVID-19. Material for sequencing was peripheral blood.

CDR3 residues: CASSPRLAGAAYEQYF. DNA of the CDR3: TGTGCCAGCAGCCCCCGTCTTGCGGGGGCGGCCTACGAGCAGTACTTC. The rearrangement uses TRBV3-1 (or the pseudogene TRBV3-2) and TRBJ2-7; a weak D match, TRBD2 (7 bases). The CDR3 is made up of 16 amino acids. V gave up 4 bases and J gave up 2 bases, with 18 bases separating them. CDR1 is LGHDT and CDR2 is YNNKEL in the germline V gene (reference sequence).